The clone carrying this TCR beta chain was counted only a few times. TRB rearrangements were amplified by multiplex PCR with BIOMED2 TRB-A/B primers. One entry per CDR3 protein results from TCRdb running MiXCR on the multiplex PCR reads. The repertoire consists of 20,000 to 25,000 distinct CDR3 sequences, with approximately 30% occurring once and the leading ten covering 2% to 2.5%. This sample is drawn from a study of T and B cells in COVID-19 patients. Blood genomic DNA input for TRB amplification was about 250-500 ng. V dropped 1 base and J dropped 4 bases, with 8 bases sitting between them. This CDR3 is built from 14 residues. Looked up from germline, CDR1 is MNHNS and CDR2 is SASEGT.

Sequences were obtained from blood. V gene TRBV6-1 combines with J gene TRBJ1-5; D not resolved. This sequence was found in a human donor who had recovered from COVID-19. The CDR3 loop is CASSEGGVNQPQHF. The CDR3 coding sequence is TGTGCCAGCAGTGAAGGCGGGGTGAATCAGCCCCAGCATTTT.